These 18 T cell receptor beta chains originate from one sample sequenced in a study of shared clonotypes between healthy human individuals. Only in-frame clones appear in the TCRdb table, and some are missing; sequencing was by immunoSEQ multiplex PCR. The repertoire includes approximately 600,000 clones, 85% to 95% of them detected once, and over 0.1% sits in the top ten. Naive CD8 populations comprised CD45RO-negative cells positively selected for CCR7, excluding terminally differentiated effector memory CD45RA+ cells. The specimen was naive CD8+ T cells sorted from blood. The source of these receptors is a woman in her twenties or thirties in good health.

The chain combines TRBV4-1 with TRBJ2-7; D is perhaps TRBD1 or TRBD2 (5 bases each). Trimming shortened V by 1 base and J by 4 bases, and 14 bases separated the two germline ends. Per the germline V gene, CDR1 is MGHRA and CDR2 is YSYEKL. The length of the CDR3 is 15 residues. The CDR3 nucleotides read TGCGCCAGCAGCCAAGCTGGGGGACCTGCTTACGAGCAGTACTTC. Translating it yields CASSQAGGPAYEQYF.

V is TRBV5-1 and J is TRBJ2-5; TRBD1 matches 7 bases. The V and J ends lost 4 bases and 5 bases, in that order; junction bases with no gene match: 14. Germline V gene sequence: CDR1 SGHRS, CDR2 YFSETQ. CDR3 size: 16 residues. CDR3 residues: CASSLTRPKGQETQYF. The CDR3 DNA follows: TGCGCCAGCAGCCTCACCAGGCCGAAGGGACAGGAGACCCAGTACTTC.

The chain couples TRBV2 to TRBJ1-1; maybe TRBD1 (6 bases). The CDR3 totals 13 residues. V was trimmed by 3 bases and J by 9 bases, leaving 14 bases between them. Germline lookup yields CDR1 SNHLY and CDR2 FYNNEI. The CDR3 reads CASSERDIDQAFF. CDR3 bases: TGTGCCAGCAGTGAGCGGGACATCGATCAAGCTTTCTTT.

The J gene is TRBJ1-3, the V gene TRBV23-1; 7 bases map to TRBD1. TRBV23-1 carries the ORF label, with uncertain function. J was trimmed by 0 bases and V by 2 bases; bases with no gene match: 16. The length of the CDR3 is 20 residues. DNA of the CDR3: TGCGCCAGCAGTCAAGGGGGCGACCAGGGACAGCCGAACTCTGGAAACACCATATATTTT. It translates to CASSQGGDQGQPNSGNTIYF.

This chain uses TRBV28 with TRBJ2-7; 11 bases are shared with TRBD1. The CDR3 consists of 15 residues. Germline assignment: CDR1 MDHEN and CDR2 SYDVKM. J was trimmed by 4 bases and V by 3 bases; bases with no gene match: 5. CDR3 sequence: CASSFRDRGEYEQYF. Written as DNA, the CDR3 is TGTGCCAGCAGTTTCCGGGACAGGGGGGAGTACGAGCAGTACTTC.

This clone has only one observation. The chain carries TRBV6-5 and TRBJ2-1, with 9 bases aligning to TRBD2. V was pared by 0 bases and J by 5 bases, with 5 bases of the junction left unmatched. The CDR3 is made up of 16 amino acids. From germline, CDR1 is MNHEY and CDR2 SVGAGI. The CDR3 nucleotides read TGTGCCAGCAGTTACTCACCTAGCGGGACAGACAATGAGCAGTTCTTC. It codes for CASSYSPSGTDNEQFF.

V is TRBV6-6 and J is TRBJ1-4; 8 positions match TRBD1. The V gene end was trimmed by 4 bases and the J gene end by 3 bases; junction bases not matched to a gene: 7. Germline V gene lookup returns CDR1 MNHNY and CDR2 SVGAGI (reference sequence). The CDR3 spans 16 residues. CDR3 nucleotides: TGTGCCAGCAGTTCGGACAGGGAGGTCGCTAATGAAAAACTGTTTTTT. Protein product: CASSSDREVANEKLFF.

The rearrangement joins TRBV5-6 to TRBJ2-3, with TRBD2 as a possible D gene (5 bases). V lost 0 bases and J lost 0, with 17 bases in between. CDR3 length: 18 residues. CDR1 SGHDT and CDR2 YYEEEE come from the germline V gene. This chain's CDR3 is CASSLDPDAGISTDTQYF. The CDR3 DNA sequence: TGTGCCAGCAGCTTGGACCCCGACGCCGGGATTAGCACAGATACGCAGTATTTT.

The gene calls are TRBV5-1 and TRBJ2-7; 14 positions match TRBD2. This CDR3 comprises 19 residues. J lost 4 bases, V lost 4 bases, and 16 bases had no gene match. Germline CDR1 is SGHRS and CDR2 is YFSETQ. CDR3: CASSAENGTSGSGWYEQYF. DNA of the CDR3: TGCGCCAGCAGCGCAGAGAACGGGACTAGCGGGAGTGGTTGGTACGAGCAGTACTTC.

This chain joins TRBV6-6 and TRBJ2-1, with D possibly being TRBD1 (6 bases). V was trimmed by 8 bases and J by 4 bases, leaving 21 bases between them. Germline-derived CDR1 and CDR2 are MNHNY and SVGAGI (reference sequence). The CDR3 runs to 16 residues. The CDR3 loop reads CASGAKESQGYNEQFF. For the CDR3, the DNA is TGTGCCAGCGGGGCGAAGGAGTCCCAGGGGTACAATGAGCAGTTCTTC.

The chain couples TRBV5-6 to TRBJ1-2; D not certain. Germline CDR1 is SGHDT and CDR2 is YYEEEE. The CDR3 contains 13 residues. Trimming took off 4 bases at V and 0 bases at J, with 7 bases between the two ends. Here the CDR3 reads CASSEGTNYGYTF. CDR3 bases: TGTGCCAGCAGCGAAGGGACTAACTATGGCTACACCTTC.

The chain carries TRBV30 and TRBJ2-1; the D is unclear. With 0 bases removed from V and 10 bases from J, the gap between germline ends came to 4 bases. In germline, CDR1 is GTSNPN, CDR2 SVGIG (reference sequence). This CDR3 is built from 10 residues. The CDR3, as DNA: TGTGCCTGGAGTGTACGGGAGCAGTTCTTC. Translating gives CAWSVREQFF.

CDR3 amino acids: CASSDLTSGGYEQYF. The CDR3 bases are TGTGCCAGCAGTGACCTTACTAGCGGAGGCTACGAGCAGTACTTC. The rearrangement joins TRBV27 to TRBJ2-7; the match to TRBD2 covers 8 bases. The V segment lost 5 bases and the J segment 3 bases; nucleotides outside the gene matches: 9. Germline-derived CDR1 and CDR2 are MNHEY and SMNVEV (reference sequence). The length of the CDR3 is 15 residues.

The genes are TRBV29-1 and TRBJ2-7; D is perhaps TRBD1 (6 bases). The CDR3 extends over 15 amino acids. CDR1 and CDR2 from the germline V gene are SQVTM and ANQGSEA. The V end lost 0 bases, the J end lost 2 bases, and 14 bases lay between the germline ends. Written as DNA, the CDR3 is TGCAGCGTTGAAGATCAGGGGTCGATCACCTACGAGCAGTACTTC. Translation: CSVEDQGSITYEQYF.

The J gene is TRBJ1-2, the V gene TRBV28, with D perhaps matching TRBD1 (6 bases). Germline CDR1 is MDHEN and CDR2 is SYDVKM. This CDR3 contains 16 residues. The V gene lost 8 bases and the J gene lost 1 base, with 20 bases spanning the gap. DNA of the CDR3: TGTGCCAGCGGCGGGGGGGCGCAGACCCTTAACTATGGCTACACCTTC. Translated, it gives CASGGGAQTLNYGYTF.

The genes are TRBV5-4 and TRBJ2-7; 7 bases match TRBD2. The CDR3 length is 13 residues. Trimming cost V 1 base and J 5 bases; bases outside gene matches: 3. Per germline, CDR1 SGHNT and CDR2 YYREEE (reference sequence). CDR3 loop: CASSLTSENEQYF. CDR3 in DNA: TGTGCCAGCAGCTTGACTAGCGAGAACGAGCAGTACTTC.

The rearrangement uses TRBV27 and TRBJ2-7, with TRBD1 matching 9 bases. V lost 6 bases to trimming and J lost 5 bases; unmatched junction nucleotides: 11. The CDR3 totals 15 residues. CDR1 and CDR2 (germline): MNHEY, SMNVEV (reference sequence). The CDR3 coding sequence is TGTGCCAGCAGGCCTACCGGGACAGGGAGGCACGAGCAGTACTTC. Amino acids: CASRPTGTGRHEQYF.

DNA for the CDR3: TGCGCCAGCAGCCAGCGCTTCACCGGGACTAGCGGGTACGAGCAGTACTTC. Its protein is CASSQRFTGTSGYEQYF. The genes are TRBV4-1 and TRBJ2-7; 12 positions agree with TRBD2. The V segment lost 3 bases and the J segment 4 bases; nucleotides outside the gene matches: 10. The CDR3 sequence is 17 residues long. Germline CDR1 MGHRA, CDR2 YSYEKL.